This record concerns one T cell receptor (beta chain) sequence. Its antigen remains unknown. V lost 6 bases to trimming and J lost 6 bases; unmatched junction nucleotides: 16. The CDR3 contains 15 residues. Germline V gene sequence: CDR1 SQVTM, CDR2 ANQGSEA. Noted treatment: oral pan-JAK inhibitor, 5-10 mg twice daily. This record comes from a study of CD8+ T cells in alopecia areata. Study background: Patients in the treated group were given tofacitinib by mouth, 5 to 10 mg twice a day. General study findings and limits: Sequencing of scalp tissue also captures the resident alphabeta T cells of normal skin.

RNA extraction and reverse transcription yielded cDNA as sequencing template. Data came from immunoSEQ multiplex PCR; TCRdb stores just in-frame clones and leaves some out. The sample consists of over 150,000 clones, approximately 53% of them appearing once. The V gene is TRBV29-1, the J gene TRBJ1-1; 7 bases agree with TRBD1. Source: CD8+ T cells sorted from blood, taken at week 24, from a patient treated with tofacitinib. This clonotype was sampled from a human donor with alopecia areata. The CDR3 here is CSVDRVTGTLAEAFF. In nucleotides, the CDR3 is TGCAGCGTCGACAGGGTCACGGGGACCTTAGCTGAAGCTTTCTTT.